This TCR beta chain was identified during a study of vaccination and CD4 T cells after COVID-19. Study information: Two Hispanic individuals were among six male and four female convalescent patients.

The CDR3 loop spans 12 amino acids. Trimming left V 6 bases short and J 8 bases short, with 10 bases between. A word on this clonotype: The antigen is unknown.

The Oncomine TCR Beta short-read assay sequenced DNA from cultured CD4+ T cells. TCRdb independently ran MiXCR on the PCR reads; one entry per CDR3 protein. In the table there are over 5,500 distinct CDR3 sequences, roughly 57% of which are singletons. Treatment indicated: approximately 9-day PBMC culture with coronavirus spike peptide pools or control peptides (ViraFEST assay). Cultures of PBMCs, two million per well, were set up with about 10 IU/ml IL-2 and 8 to 10 ug/ml peptide pools. Study outcomes and limitations: Post-infection sampling omitted early timepoints and covered relatively few convalescent patients.

The source material was CD4+ T cells from blood, cultured in vitro. The chain combines TRBV12-3 or TRBV12-4 with TRBJ2-2, with D maybe TRBD1 (6 bases). This sequence originates from a human donor who had recovered from COVID-19. The CDR3 loop reads CASSLRGGELFF. The CDR3 DNA is TGTGCCAGCAGCCTCAGGGGAGGGGAGCTGTTTTTT.